A single sample is the source of the 14 T cell receptor beta chains below, sequenced in a study of shared T cell receptors in the human thymus. The method was immunoSEQ multiplex PCR; TCRdb's version includes in-frame clones alone and lacks a portion of them. The sample holds under 850,000 clones; approximately 90% are singletons and the top ten take 0.0095% to 0.011%. The data also belong to a second study, concerning human thymus T cells.

The sample comprised thymocytes. These receptor sequences come from a boy under two years old with a congenital heart defect.

The chain links TRBV4-1 to TRBJ2-2; tentative D call: TRBD1 (5 bases). Trimming removed 4 bases at V and 7 bases at J, with 22 bases between. Germline-derived CDR1 and CDR2 are MGHRA and YSYEKL. The CDR3 consists of 17 residues. The CDR3 region is CASSRGPRTGVGGELFF. DNA for the CDR3: TGCGCCAGCAGCCGAGGACCTCGAACAGGCGTTGGCGGGGAGCTGTTTTTT.

The V and J genes are TRBV7-2 and TRBJ1-1; TRBD1 agrees at 9 bases. Germline V gene data show CDR1 as SGHTA and CDR2 as FQGNSA. The V segment lost 5 bases and the J segment 6 bases; nucleotides outside the gene matches: 7. The CDR3 has 14 amino acids. The CDR3 here is CASSAGQGLAEAFF. The CDR3 DNA follows: TGTGCCAGCAGCGCGGGACAGGGATTGGCTGAAGCTTTCTTT.

The chain employs TRBV4-3 and TRBJ2-1, with a tentative D call TRBD2 (6 bases). Germline CDR1 and CDR2: LGHNA and YSLEER. The CDR3 runs to 17 residues. V lost 0 bases, J lost 0 bases, and 12 bases lay in between. CDR3: CASSQDLGGVSYNEQFF. CDR3 DNA sequence: TGCGCCAGCAGCCAAGATCTTGGCGGGGTCTCCTACAATGAGCAGTTCTTC.

The chain couples TRBV4-1 to TRBJ2-2; 10 nucleotides align to TRBD1. The CDR3 totals 18 residues. CDR1 MGHRA and CDR2 YSYEKL come from the germline V gene. The trim removed 0 bases at V and 6 bases at J, leaving 10 bases unmatched. The CDR3 reads CASSQDDRGPFKAGELFF. As DNA, the CDR3 is TGCGCCAGCAGCCAAGACGACAGGGGGCCCTTCAAGGCCGGGGAGCTGTTTTTT.

This rearrangement joins TRBV5-1 to TRBJ1-2; 8 bases are shared with TRBD1. CDR3 length equals 15 residues. V trimming: 1 base; J trimming: 3 bases; junction bases outside the gene matches: 5. Germline CDR1 and CDR2: SGHRS and YFSETQ. CDR3 nucleotides: TGCGCCAGCAGCTTGTTGGACAGGGCACACTATGGCTACACCTTC. It yields the protein CASSLLDRAHYGYTF. Using reference TRBV5-1 and TRBJ1-2 for the parts outside the CDR3, the full variable domain is KAGVTQTPRYLIKTRGQQVTLSCSPISGHRSVSWYQQTPGQGLQFLFEYFSETQRNKGNFPGRFSGRQFSNSRSEMNVSTLELGDSALYLCASSLLDRAHYGYTFGSGTRLTVV.

The genes are TRBV4-2 and TRBJ1-4; TRBD1 might be the D (5 bases). Between the trimmed V and J ends, which lost 0 bases and 6 bases, there was a span of 23 bases. Germline V gene sequence: CDR1 LGHNA, CDR2 YNFKEQ. The CDR3 spans 19 residues. The CDR3 is CASSQDKRGGADRYEKLFF. DNA for the CDR3: TGTGCCAGCAGCCAAGATAAGAGGGGAGGAGCCGACCGCTATGAAAAACTGTTTTTT.

This clone came up once. CDR3 nucleotides: TGTGCCAGCAGTGGGAATGGAGGGCCGGTAGAGACCCAGTACTTC. It yields the protein CASSGNGGPVETQYF. The V and J genes are TRBV6-4 and TRBJ2-5; D possibly corresponds to TRBD2 (6 bases). This CDR3 comprises 15 residues. Germline lookup yields CDR1 MRHNA and CDR2 SNTAGT. With 4 bases removed from V and 4 bases from J, the gap between germline ends came to 16 bases.

This clone was counted a few times. The CDR3 DNA sequence: TGTGCCTGCGCAATCTTCTGCAGGGGCGACTACGAGCAGTACTTC. Translating gives CACAIFCRGDYEQYF. The chain recombines TRBV19 with TRBJ2-7; D may be TRBD1 (6 bases). The V end was cut by 11 bases, the J end by 3 bases, with 23 bases between. The germline V gene encodes CDR1 LNHDA and CDR2 SQIVND (reference sequence). The CDR3 length is 15 residues.

The J gene is TRBJ2-1, the V gene TRBV5-1; 9 bases fit TRBD2. Germline V gene data show CDR1 as SGHRS and CDR2 as YFSETQ. V gave up 0 bases and J gave up 5 bases; unmatched junction bases: 3. The CDR3 contains 15 residues. The CDR3 bases are TGCGCCAGCAGCTTGGGGCGGGAGGGGCACAATGAGCAGTTCTTC. Translating it yields CASSLGREGHNEQFF.

The genes are TRBV29-1 and TRBJ2-1, with TRBD2 matching over 8 bases. Germline loops: CDR1 SQVTM, CDR2 ANQGSEA. The CDR3 is 14 residues long. V shed 8 bases and J 9 bases; nucleotides not matched to a gene: 15. As DNA, the CDR3 is TGCAGCTCCGCGGGGACTAGTTGGATCGGTGAGCAGTTCTTC. It specifies CSSAGTSWIGEQFF.

This clone was detected once. The J gene is TRBJ2-1, the V gene TRBV30; 9 bases are a match to TRBD2. The germline V gene has CDR1 GTSNPN and CDR2 SVGIG (reference sequence). Germline trimming cut 0 bases from V and 8 bases from J; bases unmatched to any gene: 5. The length of the CDR3 is 14 residues. In DNA, the CDR3 is TGTGCCTGGAGTGTAGAAGGCGGGAGGGATGAGCAGTTCTTC. Its protein is CAWSVEGGRDEQFF. Complete variable domain (other parts from reference TRBV30 and TRBJ2-1): SQTIHQWPATLVQPVGSPLSLECTVEGTSNPNLYWYRQAAGRGLQLLFYSVGIGQISSEVPQNLSASRPQDRQFILSSKKLLLSDSGFYLCAWSVEGGRDEQFFGPGTRLTVL.

The rearrangement links TRBV19 to TRBJ1-4, with D maybe TRBD1 (6 bases). Germline V lookup: CDR1 LNHDA, CDR2 SQIVND (reference sequence). Trimming took off 2 bases at V and 4 bases at J, with 11 bases between the two ends. This CDR3 region has 15 residues. The CDR3 DNA is TGTGCCAGTAGTATATCGGACAGCCATAATGAAAAACTGTTTTTT. Its translation is CASSISDSHNEKLFF.

The chain is built from TRBV19 and TRBJ2-7; 10 nucleotides agree with TRBD1. CDR1 LNHDA and CDR2 SQIVND come from the germline V gene (reference sequence). V lost 5 bases and J lost 1; bases outside the gene matches: 5. The CDR3 is 15 amino acids. This chain's CDR3 is CASSLRDRGSYEQYF. The CDR3 DNA follows: TGTGCCAGTAGTCTCCGGGACAGGGGATCCTACGAGCAGTACTTC.

V usage is TRBV11-3 and J usage is TRBJ2-1; 16 nucleotides align to TRBD2. V lost 5 bases, J lost 5 bases, and 6 bases stayed unmatched. The CDR3 consists of 17 residues. Germline CDR1 is SGHNT and CDR2 is YENEEA. This chain's CDR3 is CASSHGTSGRGDNEQFF. CDR3 nucleotides: TGTGCCAGCAGCCACGGGACTAGCGGGAGGGGCGACAATGAGCAGTTCTTC.